This T cell receptor beta chain was sequenced in a study of blood T cell repertoires in COVID-19. Across the study: Sites in the United States, Italy and Spain provided acute and convalescent COVID-19 samples.

V gave up 0 bases and J gave up 3 bases, with 16 bases separating them. Germline-derived CDR1 and CDR2 are SGHNT and YYREEE (reference sequence). The CDR3 spans 17 residues. As handled by the study authors: For nucleated cells, counts were estimated from reference gene primer amplification. Data came from immunoSEQ multiplex PCR; TCRdb stores just in-frame clones and leaves some out. V, J and clone size are those of that table, while D and trimming were read from the DNA. Of fewer than 600,000 clones listed, 89% are singletons. This clone occurred once. The sequenced sample consisted of peripheral blood. V and J are TRBV5-4 and TRBJ2-1; weak D call: TRBD1 (6 bases). The TCR was taken from a man aged 18 to 29 with COVID-19, enrolled during active disease. Here the CDR3 reads CASSLASGQRIYNEQFF. The DNA for the CDR3 is TGTGCCAGCAGCTTGGCCAGCGGACAGAGAATCTACAATGAGCAGTTCTTC.